The 9 T cell receptor beta chains below come from one sample, sequenced in a study of early T cells in non-severe SARS-CoV-2 infection. One entry per CDR3 protein, called by TCRdb with MiXCR from the 5' RACE reads. The sample holds fewer than 55,000 distinct CDR3 sequences, roughly 7% seen once. Sequenced material: whole blood. The source is an adult who was a healthcare worker with PCR-confirmed SARS-CoV-2 infection or an uninfected control (not recorded which).

This chain's CDR3 is CATNKNRGLSTGELFF. The CDR3 DNA sequence: TGTGCCACCAACAAAAACAGGGGGCTAAGCACCGGGGAGCTGTTTTTT. The rearrangement uses TRBV15 and TRBJ2-2; 9 bases are shared with TRBD1. The V gene end was trimmed by 7 bases and the J gene end by 4 bases; junction bases not matched to a gene: 10. Germline V gives CDR1 LNHNV, CDR2 YYDKDF (reference sequence). The CDR3 length is 16 residues.

This clonotype was counted a few times. The chain combines TRBV7-6 with TRBJ1-1; 7 bases are a match to TRBD1. Losses at the gene ends were 5 bases for V and 5 bases for J; bases not matched to a gene: 5. The CDR3 runs to 13 residues. Germline CDR1 SGHVS, CDR2 FNYEAQ. In nucleotides, the CDR3 is TGTGCCAGCAGCGACAGGGAGGGGACTGAAGCTTTCTTT. It is translated as CASSDREGTEAFF.

V usage is TRBV6-5 and J usage is TRBJ2-5, with D perhaps matching TRBD1 (6 bases). Trimming left V 0 bases short and J 4 bases short, with 12 bases between. Germline CDR1 reads MNHEY; CDR2 reads SVGAGI. This CDR3 is built from 15 residues. The CDR3 DNA follows: TGTGCCAGCAGTTACTCGATCGCCAGGGGAGAGACCCAGTACTTC. It specifies CASSYSIARGETQYF.

This clonotype was observed a handful of times. This rearrangement joins TRBV6-5 to TRBJ1-3, with D possibly TRBD1 on 6 matching bases. Germline V gives CDR1 MNHEY, CDR2 SVGAGI. The CDR3 is 16 amino acids. Trimming took off 5 bases at V and 4 bases at J, with 18 bases between the two ends. CDR3 DNA sequence: TGTGCCAGCAGTCAACGACAGGCGGGCTTAGGAAACACCATATATTTT. The encoded protein is CASSQRQAGLGNTIYF.

V is TRBV6-1 and J is TRBJ2-1; D call uncertain. Germline assignment: CDR1 MNHNS and CDR2 SASEGT. Deletions cut 6 bases from V and 2 bases from J, with 17 bases between. This CDR3 contains 16 residues. CDR3 in DNA: TGTGCCAGCAGCCAACTGGGTGCGCCTACCTACAATGAGCAGTTCTTC. Residues: CASSQLGAPTYNEQFF.

This clonotype was seen many times. The chain combines TRBV5-8 with TRBJ1-5; D is unclear. Germline lookup yields CDR1 SGHTS and CDR2 YDEGEE. The CDR3 extends over 12 amino acids. V was shortened by 2 bases and J by 4 bases, with 4 bases between the two germline ends. The CDR3 DNA is TGTGCCAGCAGCTTACCAAATCAGCCCCAGCATTTT. This sequence encodes CASSLPNQPQHF.

This chain uses TRBV6-2 or TRBV6-3 with TRBJ1-1; D uncertain. The germline CDR1 and CDR2 sequences are MNHEY and SVGEGT. The CDR3 has 18 residues. V was trimmed by 0 bases and J by 0 bases, leaving 17 bases between them. In DNA form, the CDR3 reads TGTGCCAGCAGTTACTCGACGTTTGGAGCAGTTATGAACACTGAAGCTTTCTTT. This translates into CASSYSTFGAVMNTEAFF.

This clonotype appeared many times. For the CDR3, the DNA is TGTGCCAGCAGTGACAGCCTTCTTAATTCACCCCTCCACTTT. Protein sequence: CASSDSLLNSPLHF. The chain recombines TRBV12-3 or TRBV12-4 with TRBJ1-6; possibly TRBD1 for D (5 bases). The CDR3 is 14 amino acids. V lost 5 bases and J lost 6, with 11 bases in between.

V is TRBV3-1 and J is TRBJ2-5, with unresolved D. Between the trimmed V and J ends, which lost 3 bases and 4 bases, there was a span of 12 bases. The CDR3 sequence is 14 residues long. Germline values: CDR1 LGHDT, CDR2 YNNKEL (reference sequence). CDR3 nucleotides: TGTGCCAGCAGCCATCCTCTCGACCCAGAGACCCAGTACTTC. It encodes CASSHPLDPETQYF.